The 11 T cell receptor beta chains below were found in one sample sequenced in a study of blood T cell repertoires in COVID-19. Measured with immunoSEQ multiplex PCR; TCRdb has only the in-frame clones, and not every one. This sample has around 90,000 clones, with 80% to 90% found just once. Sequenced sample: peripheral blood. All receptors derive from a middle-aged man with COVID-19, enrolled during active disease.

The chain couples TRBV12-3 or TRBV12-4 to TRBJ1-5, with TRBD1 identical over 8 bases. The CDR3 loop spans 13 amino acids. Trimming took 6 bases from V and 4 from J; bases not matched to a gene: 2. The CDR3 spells CASSNRGNQPQHF. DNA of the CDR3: TGTGCCAGCAGCAACAGGGGGAATCAGCCCCAGCATTTT.

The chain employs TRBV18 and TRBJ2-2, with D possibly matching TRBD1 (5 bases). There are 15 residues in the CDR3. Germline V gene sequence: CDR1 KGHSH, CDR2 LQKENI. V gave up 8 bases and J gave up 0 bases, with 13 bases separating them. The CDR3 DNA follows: TGTGCCAGCGCTGGGGCAGCAGCGAACACCGGGGAGCTGTTTTTT. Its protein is CASAGAAANTGELFF.

The CDR3 coding sequence is TGTGCCAGCAGTTCGAGTATCCAAGAGACCCAGTACTTC. It encodes CASSSSIQETQYF. The rearrangement uses TRBV7-2 and TRBJ2-5; D gene ambiguous. V shed 6 bases and J shed 1 base, with 9 bases lying between them. The CDR3 totals 13 residues. The germline V gene has CDR1 SGHTA and CDR2 FQGNSA. Full variable domain (outside the CDR3, taken from reference TRBV7-2 and TRBJ2-5): GAGVSQSPSNKVTEKGKDVELRCDPISGHTALYWYRQSLGQGLEFLIYFQGNSAPDKSGLPSDRFSAERTGGSVSTLTIQRTQQEDSAVYLCASSSSIQETQYFGPGTRLLVL.

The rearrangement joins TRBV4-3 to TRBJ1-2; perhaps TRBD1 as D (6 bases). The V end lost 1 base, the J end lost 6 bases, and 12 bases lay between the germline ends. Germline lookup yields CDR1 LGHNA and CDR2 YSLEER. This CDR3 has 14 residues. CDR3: CASSQGGRGDGYTF. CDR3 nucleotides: TGCGCCAGCAGCCAAGGCGGCAGGGGCGATGGCTACACCTTC.

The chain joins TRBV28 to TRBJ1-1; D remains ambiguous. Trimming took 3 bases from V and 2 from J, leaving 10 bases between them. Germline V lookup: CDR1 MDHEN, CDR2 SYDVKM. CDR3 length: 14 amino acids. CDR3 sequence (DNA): TGTGCCAGCAGTTTCGGAGTGGGTAACACTGAAGCTTTCTTT. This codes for CASSFGVGNTEAFF.

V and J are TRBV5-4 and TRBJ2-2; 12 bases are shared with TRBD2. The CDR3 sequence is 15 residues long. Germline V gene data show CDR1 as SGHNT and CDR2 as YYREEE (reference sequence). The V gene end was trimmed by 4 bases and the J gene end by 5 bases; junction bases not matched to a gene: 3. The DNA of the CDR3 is TGTGCCAGCAGCCTCGGGACTAGCGGGACCGGGGAGCTGTTTTTT. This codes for CASSLGTSGTGELFF.

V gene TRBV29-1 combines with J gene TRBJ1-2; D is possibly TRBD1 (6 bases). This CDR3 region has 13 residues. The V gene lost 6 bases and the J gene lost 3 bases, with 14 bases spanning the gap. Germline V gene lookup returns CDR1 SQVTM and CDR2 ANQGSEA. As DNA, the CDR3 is TGCAGCGTCAGGGAGGGGGAGTACTATGGCTACACCTTC. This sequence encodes CSVREGEYYGYTF.

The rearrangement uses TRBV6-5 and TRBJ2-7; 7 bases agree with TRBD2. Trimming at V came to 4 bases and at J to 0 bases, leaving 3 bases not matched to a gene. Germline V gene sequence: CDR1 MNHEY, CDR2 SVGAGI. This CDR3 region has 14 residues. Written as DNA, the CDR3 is TGTGCCAGCAGTTGGGGCGGGAGCTCCTACGAGCAGTACTTC. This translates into CASSWGGSSYEQYF.

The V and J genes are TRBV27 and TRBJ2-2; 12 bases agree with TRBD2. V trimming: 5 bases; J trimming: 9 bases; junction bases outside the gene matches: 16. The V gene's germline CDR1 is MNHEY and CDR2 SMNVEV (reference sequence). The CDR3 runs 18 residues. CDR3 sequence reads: CASSLPLLAGGAFRELFF. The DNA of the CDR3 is TGTGCCAGCAGTCTCCCCCTCCTAGCGGGGGGGGCTTTTAGGGAGCTGTTTTTT.

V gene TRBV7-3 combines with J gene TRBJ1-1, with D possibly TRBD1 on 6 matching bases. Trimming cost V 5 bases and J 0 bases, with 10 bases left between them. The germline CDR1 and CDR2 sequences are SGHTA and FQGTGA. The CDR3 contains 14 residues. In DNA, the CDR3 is TGTGCCAGCAGCCAACAGGGTCTGAACACTGAAGCTTTCTTT. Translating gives CASSQQGLNTEAFF.

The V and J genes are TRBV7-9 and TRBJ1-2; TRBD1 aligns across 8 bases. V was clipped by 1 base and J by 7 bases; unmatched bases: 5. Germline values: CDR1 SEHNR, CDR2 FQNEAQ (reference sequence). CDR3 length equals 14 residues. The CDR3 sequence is CASSLGTGMAGYTF. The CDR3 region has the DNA TGTGCCAGCAGCTTAGGGACAGGGATGGCTGGCTACACCTTC.